This T cell receptor (beta chain) originates from a study of regulatory T cells in long-lasting Graves disease. V lost 10 bases to trimming and J lost 6 bases; unmatched junction nucleotides: 8. The CDR3 length is 12 residues. CDR3-region Arm-PCR and iRepertoire HTBI primers produced the TCR beta libraries. TCRdb called the multiplex PCR reads again in MiXCR, with one record for every CDR3 protein. Of 350,000 to 500,000 distinct CDR3 sequences listed, approximately 22% are singletons. This clonotype was counted many times. What it recognizes is unknown. Time point indicated: persistent/refractory GD, antithyroid drugs over 5 years with positive TRAb. RNA isolated from PBMCs was used to make the TCR library. Study-level results: Possibly, accuracy suffered from the small sample size.

The gene calls are TRBV12-3 or TRBV12-4 and TRBJ2-7; 8 nucleotides match TRBD1. The sequencing used peripheral blood mononuclear cells (PBMCs), collected when the disease was refractory, from a patient treated with antithyroid drugs. This receptor was taken from a female donor with Graves disease. The CDR3 coding sequence is TGTGCCATAGGACAGGGCAGTAGCGAGCAGTACTTC. Its translation is CAIGQGSSEQYF.